Described below is a single TCR beta chain sequence and its context. Its antigen is not known. The method was immunoSEQ multiplex PCR; TCRdb's version includes in-frame clones alone and lacks a portion of them. The sample holds roughly 80,000 clones; around 86% are singletons and the top ten take around 0.78%. This sample was included in a study of OX40 agonist ivuxolimab in advanced cancers. Overall study findings and caveats: Fewer expanded clones were found on average in CD4+ than in CD8+ T cells.

Autoimmune disease history or systemic immunosuppression led to patients being barred. The CDR3 runs 16 residues. V dropped 0 bases and J dropped 0 bases, with 9 bases sitting between them. Germline V CDR1 and CDR2: LGHNA, YNFKEQ. The origin of this receptor is an adult with an advanced solid tumor such as melanoma, head and neck, liver or kidney cancer. The genes are TRBV4-2 and TRBJ2-4; either TRBD1 or TRBD2 may supply D (5 bases each). The sample was CD4+ or CD8+ T cells sorted from blood, taken in a trial of the OX40 agonist ivuxolimab. This chain's CDR3 is CASSQDKGTAKNIQYF. CDR3 coding DNA: TGTGCCAGCAGCCAAGATAAGGGGACAGCCAAAAACATTCAGTACTTC.